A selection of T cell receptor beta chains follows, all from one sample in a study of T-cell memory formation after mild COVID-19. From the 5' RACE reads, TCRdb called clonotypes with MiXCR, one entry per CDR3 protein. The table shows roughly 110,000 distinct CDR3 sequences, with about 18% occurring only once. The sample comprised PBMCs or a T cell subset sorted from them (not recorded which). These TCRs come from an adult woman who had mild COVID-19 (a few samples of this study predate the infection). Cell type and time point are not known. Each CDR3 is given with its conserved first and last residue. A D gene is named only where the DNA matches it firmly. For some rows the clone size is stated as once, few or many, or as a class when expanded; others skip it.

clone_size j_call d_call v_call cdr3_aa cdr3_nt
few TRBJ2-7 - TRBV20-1 CSAMGPLSSYEQYF TGCAGTGCGATGGGACCCCTGAGCTCCTACGAGCAGTACTTC
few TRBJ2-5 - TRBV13 CASSLGSRPQETQYF TGTGCCAGCAGCTTAGGGAGCAGACCCCAAGAGACCCAGTACTTC
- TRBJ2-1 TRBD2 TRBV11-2 CASSLGLAGAHEQFF TGTGCCAGCAGCTTGGGACTAGCGGGAGCGCATGAGCAGTTCTTC
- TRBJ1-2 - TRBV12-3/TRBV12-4 CASSSPENYGYTF TGTGCCAGCAGTTCTCCCGAAAACTATGGCTACACCTTC
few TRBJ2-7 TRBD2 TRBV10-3 CAISEPGIAGQTYEQYF TGTGCCATCAGTGAGCCGGGGATAGCGGGGCAAACCTACGAGCAGTACTTC
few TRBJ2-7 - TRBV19 CASSNQGPYEQYF TGTGCCAGTAGTAACCAGGGGCCCTACGAGCAGTACTTC
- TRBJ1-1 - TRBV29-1 CSAPGNTEAFF TGCAGCGCCCCAGGGAACACTGAAGCTTTCTTT
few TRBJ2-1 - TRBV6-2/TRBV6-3 CASSYEWENEQFF TGTGCCAGCAGTTACGAGTGGGAGAATGAGCAGTTCTTC
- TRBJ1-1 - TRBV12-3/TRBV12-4 CASSLEPGGAEAFF TGTGCCAGCAGTTTAGAACCGGGCGGGGCTGAAGCTTTCTTT
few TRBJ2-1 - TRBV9 CASSVDRHEQFF TGTGCCAGCAGCGTTGACAGACATGAGCAGTTCTTC
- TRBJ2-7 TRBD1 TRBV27 CASSGPGQGYEQYF TGTGCCAGCAGTGGGCCGGGACAGGGCTACGAGCAGTACTTC
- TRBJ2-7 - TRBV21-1 CASSKDTLPGEQYF TGTGCCAGCAGCAAGGACACACTACCGGGGGAGCAGTACTTC
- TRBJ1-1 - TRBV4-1 CASSQEWGRHIEAFF TGCGCCAGCAGCCAAGAATGGGGAAGACACATTGAAGCTTTCTTT
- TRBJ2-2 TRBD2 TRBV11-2 CASSFPSGRWTGELFF TGTGCCAGCAGCTTCCCTAGCGGGAGATGGACCGGGGAGCTGTTTTTT
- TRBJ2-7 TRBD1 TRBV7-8 CASSSGQGPFYEQYF TGTGCCAGCAGCTCTGGACAGGGGCCCTTCTACGAGCAGTACTTC
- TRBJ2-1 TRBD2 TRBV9 CASSVGIAGVLNEQFF TGTGCCAGCAGCGTAGGAATAGCGGGAGTTCTCAATGAGCAGTTCTTC
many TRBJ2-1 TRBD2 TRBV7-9 CASSLLSGIGNEQFF TGTGCCAGCAGCTTACTAAGCGGGATCGGCAATGAGCAGTTCTTC
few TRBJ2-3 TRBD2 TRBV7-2 CASSEGLTRTDTQYF TGTGCCAGCAGCGAGGGACTAACCAGGACAGATACGCAGTATTTT
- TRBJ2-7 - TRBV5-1 CASSPWGATYEQYF TGCGCCAGCAGCCCCTGGGGGGCCACCTACGAGCAGTACTTC
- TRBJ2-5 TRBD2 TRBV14 CASSHPRGTSWETQYF TGTGCCAGCAGCCATCCCCGAGGGACTAGTTGGGAGACCCAGTACTTC
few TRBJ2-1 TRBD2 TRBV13 CASSSGLAGATPNEQFF TGTGCCAGCAGCTCAGGACTAGCGGGGGCCACACCCAATGAGCAGTTCTTC
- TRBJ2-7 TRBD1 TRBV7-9 CASSYDRGLIHEQYF TGTGCCAGCAGCTACGACAGGGGGTTGATCCACGAGCAGTACTTC
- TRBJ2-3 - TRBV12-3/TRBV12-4 CASRKIGDTDTQYF TGTGCCAGCAGAAAAATAGGCGACACAGATACGCAGTATTTT
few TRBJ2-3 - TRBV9 CASSVEGRSTDTQYF TGTGCCAGCAGCGTAGAGGGCCGAAGCACAGATACGCAGTATTTT
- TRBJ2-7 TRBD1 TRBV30 CAWRRTGGLHEQYF TGTGCCTGGAGAAGGACAGGGGGCCTCCACGAGCAGTACTTC
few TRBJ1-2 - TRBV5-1 CASSPTGPAYGYTF TGCGCCAGCAGCCCGACAGGCCCTGCCTATGGCTACACCTTC
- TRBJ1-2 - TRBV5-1 CASSLAGSNYGYTF TGCGCCAGCAGCTTGGCCGGCAGTAACTATGGCTACACCTTC
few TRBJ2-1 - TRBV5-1 CASSPGGVDEQFF TGCGCCAGCAGTCCGGGGGGCGTGGATGAGCAGTTCTTC
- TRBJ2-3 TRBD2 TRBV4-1 CASSLTRLAGEITDTQYF TGCGCCAGCAGCCTCACCCGACTAGCGGGGGAGATCACAGATACGCAGTATTTT
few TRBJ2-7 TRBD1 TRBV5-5 CASSPWTGTYEQYF TGTGCCAGCTCACCCTGGACAGGGACCTACGAGCAGTACTTC
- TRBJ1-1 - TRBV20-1 CSAPTRPSGAVTEAFF TGCAGTGCGCCCACGCGTCCATCGGGGGCCGTCACTGAAGCTTTCTTT
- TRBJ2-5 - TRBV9 CASSVGGGGYQETQYF TGTGCCAGCAGCGTAGGTGGAGGGGGGTACCAAGAGACCCAGTACTTC
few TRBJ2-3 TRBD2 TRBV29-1 CSVPTSAGGSGDTQYF TGCAGCGTCCCAACTAGCGCGGGAGGGTCTGGAGATACGCAGTATTTT
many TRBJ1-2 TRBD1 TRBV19 CASSPGQGGGYTF TGTGCCAGTAGTCCTGGACAGGGTGGTGGCTACACCTTC
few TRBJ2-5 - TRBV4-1 CASSQDGGGVRRKRQETQYF TGCGCCAGCAGCCAAGATGGAGGGGGGGTCAGGAGGAAAAGACAAGAGACCCAGTACTTC
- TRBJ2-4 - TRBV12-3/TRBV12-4 CASSLREDRNIQYF TGTGCCAGCAGTTTAAGGGAGGACAGAAACATTCAGTACTTC
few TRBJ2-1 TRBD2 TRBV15 CAATSGGHNEQFF TGTGCCGCCACTAGCGGCGGTCACAATGAGCAGTTCTTC
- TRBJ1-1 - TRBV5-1 CASSLFAQGSEAFF TGCGCCAGCAGCTTGTTTGCCCAGGGAAGTGAAGCTTTCTTT
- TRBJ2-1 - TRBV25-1 CASTVISGSYNEQFF TGTGCCAGCACCGTTATAAGTGGCTCCTACAATGAGCAGTTCTTC
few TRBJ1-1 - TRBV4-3 CASSQDLPAEAFF TGCGCCAGCAGCCAAGATCTTCCAGCCGAAGCTTTCTTT
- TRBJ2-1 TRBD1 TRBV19 CASSIRTGADEQFF TGTGCCAGTAGTATAAGGACAGGGGCGGATGAGCAGTTCTTC
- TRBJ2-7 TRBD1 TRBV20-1 CSARSTGDYEQYF TGCAGTGCGAGATCTACAGGGGACTACGAGCAGTACTTC
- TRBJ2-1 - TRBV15 CATKRREAENEQFF TGTGCCACCAAGAGGAGGGAGGCAGAAAATGAGCAGTTCTTC
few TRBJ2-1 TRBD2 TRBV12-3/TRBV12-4 CASSPSSGGYNEQFF TGTGCCAGCAGCCCTTCTAGCGGGGGCTACAATGAGCAGTTCTTC
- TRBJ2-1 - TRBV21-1 CASSKEKVSRENNEQFF TGTGCCAGCAGCAAAGAGAAGGTTAGCAGGGAGAACAATGAGCAGTTCTTC
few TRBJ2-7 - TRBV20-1 CSGWDLRGAYEQYF TGCAGTGGGTGGGACTTGCGGGGAGCCTACGAGCAGTACTTC
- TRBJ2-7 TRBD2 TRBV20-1 CSANPTSGPPYEQYF TGCAGTGCTAACCCGACTAGCGGGCCACCCTACGAGCAGTACTTC
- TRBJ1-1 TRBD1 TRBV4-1 CASSQYEGAYTEAFF TGCGCCAGCAGCCAATACGAGGGGGCTTACACTGAAGCTTTCTTT